This is a list of T cell receptor beta chains from one sample in a study of T-cell memory formation after mild COVID-19. TCRdb re-called the 5' RACE reads with MiXCR, one entry per CDR3 protein. The sample holds over 500,000 distinct CDR3 sequences, approximately 15% seen once. Input material: PBMCs or a T cell subset sorted from them (not recorded which). The source is an adult woman who had mild COVID-19 (a few samples of this study predate the infection). Cell type and time point are not known. Each CDR3 is given with its conserved first and last residue. The order of the fields is D gene, J gene, clone size, V gene, CDR3 DNA, CDR3 protein. A D gene is named only where the DNA matches it firmly. Size is omitted from some rows. Given values are once, few, many or a class for expanded clones.

TRBD1 | TRBJ1-1 | NA | TRBV5-6 | TGTGCCAGCAGCCTGGACAGGGGGCTGAGGAGCACTGAAGCTTTCTTT | CASSLDRGLRSTEAFF
NA | TRBJ2-6 | NA | TRBV5-6 | TGTGCCAGCAGCCCCAACTTCTCTGGGGCCAACGTCCTGACTTTC | CASSPNFSGANVLTF
TRBD1 | TRBJ1-2 | NA | TRBV11-3 | TGTGCCAGCAGCCCGGCAACAGGGGGCTATCACTATGGCTACACCTTC | CASSPATGGYHYGYTF
NA | TRBJ1-5 | NA | TRBV7-2 | TGTGCCAGCAGCTTAGAAATCGGTAATCAGCCCCAGCATTTT | CASSLEIGNQPQHF
NA | TRBJ2-2 | NA | TRBV6-2/TRBV6-3 | TGTGCCAGCAGCCTTCTAGTGACCTCGGCCGGGGAGCTGTTTTTT | CASSLLVTSAGELFF
TRBD2 | TRBJ2-2 | few | TRBV12-3/TRBV12-4 | TGTGCCAGCAACCCCCCGACTAGCGTGAACACCGGGGAGCTGTTTTTT | CASNPPTSVNTGELFF
TRBD1 | TRBJ1-2 | NA | TRBV12-3/TRBV12-4 | TGTGCCAGCAGGGGGACAGAAACTAACTATGGCTACACCTTC | CASRGTETNYGYTF
NA | TRBJ2-4 | NA | TRBV27 | TGTGCCAGCAGTTTAGTTGCCGAGCACATTCAGTACTTC | CASSLVAEHIQYF
NA | TRBJ2-7 | few | TRBV27 | TGTGCCAGCAGTTTAGGTGGGTGGACAGAGAACGAGCAGTACTTC | CASSLGGWTENEQYF
NA | TRBJ2-1 | many | TRBV12-3/TRBV12-4 | TGTGCCAGCAGTCCCGTCAGCGGTGAGCAGTTCTTC | CASSPVSGEQFF
NA | TRBJ1-1 | few | TRBV29-1 | TGCAGCGTTGGGGCAGGGGCGCGTGGGACTGAAGCTTTCTTT | CSVGAGARGTEAFF
NA | TRBJ2-2 | few | TRBV5-1 | TGCGCCAGCAAGGAGGGACGGAACACCGGGGAGCTGTTTTTT | CASKEGRNTGELFF
TRBD1 | TRBJ1-1 | few | TRBV10-3 | TGTGCCACCCTTAGGGACAGCCCGAACACTGAAGCTTTCTTT | CATLRDSPNTEAFF
NA | TRBJ1-2 | many | TRBV20-1 | TGCAGTGCTAGCACGGGGTATGGCTACACCTTC | CSASTGYGYTF
NA | TRBJ1-1 | NA | TRBV20-1 | TGCAGTGCTCCAGTGGGAACCAGGGACACTGAAGCTTTCTTT | CSAPVGTRDTEAFF
NA | TRBJ1-1 | few | TRBV21-1 | TGTGCCAGCAGCAAAGCTCCCGACCCCGGACAGAACACTGAAGCTTTCTTT | CASSKAPDPGQNTEAFF
NA | TRBJ2-1 | NA | TRBV6-7 | TGTGCCAGCAGTACCCTCCTAGGCGATGAGCAGTTCTTC | CASSTLLGDEQFF
NA | TRBJ2-3 | few | TRBV4-3 | TGCGCCAGCAGCCGTCGGGGTGGACCATTCAGCACAGATACGCAGTATTTT | CASSRRGGPFSTDTQYF
TRBD1 | TRBJ1-1 | NA | TRBV11-2 | TGTGCCAGCAGCTTAGTATCCGGACAGGGCACTGAAGATTTCTTT | CASSLVSGQGTEDFF
NA | TRBJ1-4 | NA | TRBV7-9 | TGTGCCAGCAGCTTAGAGGGCAGGGTAGGAGAAAAACTGTTTTTT | CASSLEGRVGEKLFF
NA | TRBJ2-2 | NA | TRBV5-6 | TGTGCCAGCAGCGCCGGGCGGAGAGTAGGCGGGGAGCTGTTTTTT | CASSAGRRVGGELFF
NA | TRBJ1-2 | NA | TRBV19 | TGTGCCAGTAGTATAACGCGGTTGGGTGAGCGGGGCTACACCTTC | CASSITRLGERGYTF
NA | TRBJ1-2 | NA | TRBV5-1 | TGCGCCAGCAGCTTGACCCCAGACAGGCACTATGGCTACACCTTC | CASSLTPDRHYGYTF
NA | TRBJ1-1 | NA | TRBV24-1 | TGTGCCACCAGTGATTTCTTATCAGGGTCCACTGAAGCTTTCTTT | CATSDFLSGSTEAFF
TRBD2 | TRBJ2-7 | NA | TRBV4-2 | TGTGCCAGCAGCCAAGATTTAACTAGCGGGAGCTACGAGCAGTACTTC | CASSQDLTSGSYEQYF
NA | TRBJ2-3 | NA | TRBV5-5 | TGTGCCAGCAGCTGGACTGTGGATACGCAGTATTTT | CASSWTVDTQYF
NA | TRBJ2-7 | few | TRBV29-1 | TGCAGCGTTGAAGGTATACCGACCAGCCCCTACGAGCAGTACTTC | CSVEGIPTSPYEQYF
NA | TRBJ1-2 | NA | TRBV29-1 | TGCAGCGTTGAAGTAGGCACAGGGCTCTATGGCTACACCTTC | CSVEVGTGLYGYTF
TRBD2 | TRBJ2-7 | few | TRBV5-6 | TGTGCCAGCAGCTTGGTACTAGCGAGGTACGAGCAGTACTTC | CASSLVLARYEQYF
NA | TRBJ2-1 | NA | TRBV5-6 | TGTGCCAGCATGCCTGGTGATGGGAATGAGCAGTTCTTC | CASMPGDGNEQFF
TRBD2 | TRBJ2-5 | few | TRBV4-1 | TGCGCCAGCAGCCGATTCCTAGCGGCACAAGAGACCCAGTACTTC | CASSRFLAAQETQYF
NA | TRBJ2-2 | few | TRBV5-4 | TGTGCCAGCAGCTTGGCCGAACTAGCGAACACCGGGGAGCTGTTTTTT | CASSLAELANTGELFF
NA | TRBJ2-2 | few | TRBV5-6 | TGTGCCAGCAGCTTGGATACAGGGAGGTTTACCGGGGAGCTGTTTTTT | CASSLDTGRFTGELFF
TRBD1 | TRBJ2-5 | NA | TRBV5-1 | TGCGCCAGCAGCTGGGAACCCGGGACAGGCTTCCAAGAGACCCAGTACTTC | CASSWEPGTGFQETQYF
NA | TRBJ1-1 | NA | TRBV18 | TGTGCCAGCTCACGGAACGCCGACGCACGTACTGAAGCTTTCTTT | CASSRNADARTEAFF